These 24 T cell receptor beta chains were all obtained from the same sample, sequenced in a study of glioma-infiltrating T cells. Using RNA template, CDR3s of TCR alpha and beta were amplified with iRepertoire arm-PCR. TCRdb redid the calling of the multiplex PCR reads with MiXCR, one entry per CDR3 protein. Here the sample spans about 89,000 distinct CDR3 sequences, approximately 22% being singletons. The specimen sequenced was glioma tissue, nonneoplastic brain tissue, or PBMCs (not recorded which). These receptors originate from a human donor with low-grade glioma or glioblastoma, undergoing nonglioma brain surgery, or in good health (not recorded which).

This clonotype has just a few counts. The chain has TRBV5-1 and TRBJ2-2, with TRBD2 matching 9 bases. The length of the CDR3 is 16 residues. Germline trimming cut 5 bases from V and 2 bases from J; bases unmatched to any gene: 7. From germline, CDR1 is SGHRS and CDR2 YFSETQ. CDR3 DNA sequence: TGCGCCAGCAGTCCCAGCGGGAGGTTAAACACCGGGGAGCTGTTTTTT. This codes for CASSPSGRLNTGELFF.

This clonotype turned up a few times. The chain has TRBV19 and TRBJ2-1; D ambiguous. Trimming took off 6 bases at V and 10 bases at J, with 16 bases between the two ends. Germline-derived CDR1 and CDR2 are LNHDA and SQIVND (reference sequence). CDR3 length equals 13 residues. The CDR3 bases are TGTGCCAGTAGGAAGGACGGCTTTGGGGAGCAGTTCTTC. It is translated as CASRKDGFGEQFF.

The V call is TRBV9, the J call TRBJ1-2; 7 nucleotides line up with TRBD1. CDR3 size: 15 residues. V shed 4 bases, J shed 2 bases, and the junction held 8 bases outside the gene matches. The germline gives CDR1 SGDLS, CDR2 YYNGEE. The CDR3 spells CASSMRQGLNYGYTF. The CDR3 bases are TGTGCCAGCAGCATGCGACAGGGTCTAAACTATGGCTACACCTTC.

In its sample, this clonotype was seen many times. The rearrangement joins TRBV6-1 to TRBJ2-2; no clear D gene. The germline gives CDR1 MNHNS, CDR2 SASEGT. The V and J ends lost 4 bases and 4 bases respectively, with 7 bases between them. This CDR3 has 13 residues. The CDR3 spells CASSAHRTGELFF. CDR3 DNA sequence: TGTGCCAGCAGTGCTCACCGCACCGGGGAGCTGTTTTTT.

Many counts were recorded for this clonotype. The CDR3 here is CSALGGSRNNEQFF. The CDR3, as DNA: TGCAGTGCCCTAGGCGGGAGTCGAAACAATGAGCAGTTCTTC. The chain uses TRBV20-1 and TRBJ2-1, with 7 bases fitting TRBD2. The CDR3 runs to 14 residues. V shed 6 bases, J shed 5 bases, and the junction held 10 bases outside the gene matches. Germline values: CDR1 DFQATT, CDR2 SNEGSKA (reference sequence).

This clonotype came up many times. V usage is TRBV7-2 and J usage is TRBJ1-1; weak D call: TRBD1 (6 bases). CDR3 length: 14 residues. Looked up from germline, CDR1 is SGHTA and CDR2 is FQGNSA. Trimming took off 0 bases at V and 1 base at J, with 6 bases between the two ends. CDR3 in amino acids: CASSLAGQNTEAFF. CDR3 DNA sequence: TGTGCCAGCAGCTTAGCGGGACAGAACACTGAAGCTTTCTTT. Looking up the rest from reference TRBV7-2 and TRBJ1-1 gives the full variable domain: GAGVSQSPSNKVTEKGKDVELRCDPISGHTALYWYRQSLGQGLEFLIYFQGNSAPDKSGLPSDRFSAERTGGSVSTLTIQRTQQEDSAVYLCASSLAGQNTEAFFGQGTRLTVV.

This clonotype showed up many times. The CDR3 here is CASSLRTPGAYEQYF. In DNA form, the CDR3 reads TGTGCCAGCAGCTTAAGGACTCCAGGCGCCTACGAGCAGTACTTC. V is TRBV7-2 and J is TRBJ2-7; TRBD2 might be the D (5 bases). This CDR3 is built from 15 residues. Germline CDR1 is SGHTA and CDR2 is FQGNSA. V was trimmed by 2 bases and J by 2 bases, leaving 13 bases between them.

This clonotype was counted at least ten times. The chain has TRBV20-1 and TRBJ2-7; D gene uncertain. The CDR3 is made up of 16 amino acids. CDR1 is DFQATT, CDR2 SNEGSKA, per germline (reference sequence). Trimming stripped 0 bases from V and 2 bases from J, with 17 bases between. The DNA for the CDR3 is TGCAGTGCTAGAGACGTGACCGGGCCACGTCCCTACGAGCAGTACTTC. It is translated as CSARDVTGPRPYEQYF.

The chain has TRBV10-3 and TRBJ1-2; 9 bases are shared with TRBD1. After removal of 6 bases from V and 2 bases from J, the junction contained 4 bases not matched to a gene. This CDR3 is 14 amino acids long. CDR1 ENHRY and CDR2 SYGVKD come from the germline V gene. The CDR3 loop reads CAIRGTGRNYGYTF. For the CDR3, the DNA is TGTGCCATCAGGGGGACAGGGAGAAACTATGGCTACACCTTC.

V gene TRBV6-1 combines with J gene TRBJ2-7, with 7 positions matching TRBD2. The CDR3 has 17 amino acids. V was clipped by 0 bases and J by 0 bases; unmatched bases: 8. CDR1 is MNHNS and CDR2 is SASEGT in the germline V gene. The DNA for the CDR3 is TGTGCCAGCAGTGAAGCTTTGCTCGGCGGGAGCTCCTACGAGCAGTACTTC. It specifies CASSEALLGGSSYEQYF.

This clonotype showed up many times. The V gene is TRBV6-1, the J gene TRBJ1-2; 7 bases match TRBD1. This CDR3 is built from 16 residues. J was trimmed by 4 bases and V by 5 bases; bases with no gene match: 13. The V gene's germline CDR1 is MNHNS and CDR2 SASEGT. Here the CDR3 DNA reads TGTGCCAGCAGTCCCAGGCGGACAGGCGGACGCTATGGCTACACCTTC. This translates into CASSPRRTGGRYGYTF.

This chain joins TRBV5-1 and TRBJ1-1, with no clear D. V was clipped by 4 bases and J by 2 bases, with 9 bases between them. The CDR3 length is 13 residues. Germline CDR1 reads SGHRS; CDR2 reads YFSETQ. CDR3 region: CASSREGNTEAFF. CDR3 coding DNA: TGCGCCAGCAGCCGGGAGGGAAACACTGAAGCTTTCTTT.

As for this clonotype: A much larger clone differs from this one at a single base, so this may be a read error. The chain is built from TRBV18 and TRBJ1-1; D is perhaps TRBD1 (6 bases). The germline V gene has CDR1 KGHSH and CDR2 LQKENI. CDR3 length: 14 amino acids. The CDR3 here is CASSPAKGGTEALF. CDR3 nucleotide sequence: TGTGCCAGCTCACCAGCTAAGGGGGGCACTGAAGCTCTCTTT.

Many counts were recorded for this clonotype. The gene calls are TRBV6-1 and TRBJ1-2; 8 bases are a match to TRBD1. Germline loops: CDR1 MNHNS, CDR2 SASEGT. The CDR3 runs to 19 residues. The ends lost 7 bases at V and 5 bases at J; junction bases unmatched: 24. DNA for the CDR3: TGTGCCAGCATCAAACCCCGGACAGGGAGAGACCTTAGATTGTATGGCTACACCTTC. Protein: CASIKPRTGRDLRLYGYTF.

Points on this clonotype: A much larger clone lies a single base off, so this may be a read error. J is TRBJ1-6 and V is TRBV4-1, with TRBD1 as a possible D gene (5 bases). This CDR3 region has 13 residues. V was trimmed by 2 bases and J by 8 bases, leaving 7 bases between them. CDR1 is MGHRA and CDR2 is YSYEKL in the germline V gene. The CDR3 DNA is TGCGCCAGCAGCCAACAAGGGGATTCACCCCTCCACTTT. Amino acids: CASSQQGDSPLHF.

A note on this clonotype: Just one base apart from a much larger clone, this may be a read error. The DNA of the CDR3 is TGTTCCAGCAGCTCCCCGGGACAGGGGGCAAAAGGCTACACCTTC. Encoded protein: CSSSSPGQGAKGYTF. The chain carries TRBV5-4 and TRBJ1-2, with 12 positions matching TRBD1. The CDR3 has 15 residues. The germline CDR1 and CDR2 sequences are SGHNT and YYREEE (reference sequence).

This clonotype appeared many times. The chain employs TRBV3-1 and TRBJ2-7; tentative D call: TRBD2 (5 bases). The CDR3 contains 14 residues. The germline V gene has CDR1 LGHDT and CDR2 YNNKEL (reference sequence). Trimming took 1 base from V and 3 from J, leaving 10 bases between them. As DNA, the CDR3 is TGTGCCAGCAGCCAAGCGGCGGGTAGCTACGAGCAGTACTTC. This sequence encodes CASSQAAGSYEQYF.

This clonotype has at least ten counts. The rearrangement links TRBV18 to TRBJ2-1; D may be TRBD1 (6 bases). CDR3 length: 14 amino acids. The germline V gene encodes CDR1 KGHSH and CDR2 LQKENI. The V end was cut by 6 bases, the J end by 4 bases, with 13 bases between. The DNA for the CDR3 is TGTGCCAGCTCCCCCGGGACACAGTACAATGAGCAGTTCTTC. Its protein is CASSPGTQYNEQFF.

This clonotype was seen many times. The rearrangement joins TRBV19 to TRBJ1-5; D not certain. V shed 5 bases and J shed 2 bases, with 13 bases lying between them. This CDR3 comprises 15 residues. Germline CDR1 LNHDA, CDR2 SQIVND (reference sequence). The CDR3 reads CASSATDTRNQPQHF. For the CDR3, the DNA is TGTGCCAGTAGTGCAACAGACACCCGCAATCAGCCCCAGCATTTT.

V usage is TRBV7-2 and J usage is TRBJ2-7; the match to TRBD2 covers 8 bases. Per the germline V gene, CDR1 is SGHTA and CDR2 is FQGNSA. The length of the CDR3 is 17 residues. The ends lost 1 base at V and 0 bases at J; junction bases unmatched: 8. CDR3 bases: TGTGCCAGCAGCTTAGGGGCCCTTAGCGGGGACTCCTACGAGCAGTACTTC. Translating gives CASSLGALSGDSYEQYF.

This clonotype was observed at least ten times. The chain joins TRBV19 to TRBJ1-1, with 12 bases aligning to TRBD1. The CDR3 is made up of 18 amino acids. Germline V gene lookup returns CDR1 LNHDA and CDR2 SQIVND (reference sequence). V gave up 6 bases and J gave up 0 bases; unmatched junction bases: 11. CDR3 amino acids: CASRTGTGGRIMNTEAFF. CDR3 bases: TGTGCCAGTAGGACCGGGACAGGGGGCCGTATAATGAACACTGAAGCTTTCTTT. Together with reference TRBV19 and TRBJ1-1, the CDR3 gives the full variable domain: DGGITQSPKYLFRKEGQNVTLSCEQNLNHDAMYWYRQDPGQGLRLIYYSQIVNDFQKGDIAEGYSVSREKKESFPLTVTSAQKNPTAFYLCASRTGTGGRIMNTEAFFGQGTRLTVV.

This clonotype was counted only a few times. One base away lies a much larger clone, so this may be a sequencing read error. The chain couples TRBV19 to TRBJ2-5, with TRBD1 identical over 7 bases. CDR1 LNHDA and CDR2 SQIVND come from the germline V gene (reference sequence). The CDR3 covers 14 residues. This CDR3 reads CASSRTGVQETQSF. The CDR3 DNA reads TGTGCCAGTAGCCGAACAGGGGTCCAGGAGACCCAGTCCTTC.

The table lists this clonotype with a few counts. The chain carries TRBV11-2 and TRBJ1-2; D gene unclear. CDR1 and CDR2 from the germline V gene are SGHAT and FQNNGV. V was clipped by 2 bases and J by 4 bases, with 11 bases between them. The CDR3 has 14 residues. The CDR3, as DNA: TGTGCCAGCAGCTTATCGGATAGGGTCTATGGCTACACCTTC. Amino acids: CASSLSDRVYGYTF.

This clonotype was recorded at least ten times. The CDR3 DNA reads TGTGCCAGCAGCTTAGGGAGGGCCTACAATGAGCAGTTCTTC. Translated, it gives CASSLGRAYNEQFF. This chain joins TRBV7-2 and TRBJ2-1, with a possible D match to TRBD2 (6 bases). This CDR3 region has 14 residues. V was cut by 1 base and J by 2 bases, with 6 bases left in between. The germline V gene encodes CDR1 SGHTA and CDR2 FQGNSA.